One sample yielded the 11 T cell receptor beta chains listed below, sequenced in a study of shared clonotypes between healthy human individuals (dated by TCRdb to about 2020). The method behind the library was the immunoSEQ multiplex PCR assay. TCRdb re-hosts the immuneACCESS table, in-frame sequences only. Its copies lack some clones; in the studies checked, an unresolved V gene accounts for under half of them, and the cause for the rest is not known. The sample yields about 1 million clones; under 80% were counted once. Approximately 1.5% of the sample is in the top ten clones. The specimen was memory CD4+ T cells sorted from blood. What this sample's cell subset or site label stands for: CD45RA-negative fraction. Receptors were obtained from a man younger than 35 in good health.

V gene TRBV6-6 combines with J gene TRBJ1-5; D possibly corresponds to TRBD1 (5 bases). The CDR3 totals 13 residues. CDR1 and CDR2 from the germline V gene are MNHNY and SVGAGI (reference sequence). V dropped 11 bases and J dropped 3 bases, with 14 bases sitting between them. CDR3 nucleotides: TGTGCCGGGAGGGGAGGGATCAATCAGCCCCAGCATTTT. As protein: CAGRGGINQPQHF.

This chain connects TRBV7-8 to TRBJ2-1, with D unresolved. The CDR3 covers 13 residues. Trimming took off 5 bases at V and 2 bases at J, with 7 bases between the two ends. The germline V gene encodes CDR1 SGHVS and CDR2 FQNEAQ. CDR3: CASSPLAYNEQFF. The DNA of the CDR3 is TGTGCCAGCAGCCCCTTAGCCTACAATGAGCAGTTCTTC.

As DNA, the CDR3 is TGTGCCAGCAGCGGGGTGGCGGGACAGTACACTGAAGCTTTCTTT. It is translated as CASSGVAGQYTEAFF. V gene TRBV7-3 combines with J gene TRBJ1-1, with 7 bases identical to TRBD1. Germline CDR1 SGHTA, CDR2 FQGTGA. There are 15 residues in the CDR3. V was clipped by 5 bases and J by 3 bases; unmatched bases: 9.

The rearrangement uses TRBV2 and TRBJ1-2; TRBD1 agrees at 9 bases. Looked up from germline, CDR1 is SNHLY and CDR2 is FYNNEI. The CDR3 loop spans 16 amino acids. J was trimmed by 4 bases and V by 2 bases; bases with no gene match: 8. The CDR3 reads CASSERGQGLAYGYTF. The CDR3, as DNA: TGTGCCAGCAGTGAAAGGGGACAGGGTCTAGCCTATGGCTACACCTTC.

For the CDR3, the DNA is TGTGCCATCAGACCGGGACAGGGCCTTCCGGAGCAGTTCTTC. Protein product: CAIRPGQGLPEQFF. The rearrangement links TRBV10-3 to TRBJ2-1; 9 nucleotides line up with TRBD1. From germline, CDR1 is ENHRY and CDR2 SYGVKD. The CDR3 length is 14 residues. The junction had 10 bases not matched to a gene; V was cut back by 6 bases and J by 10 bases.

The gene calls are TRBV7-3 and TRBJ1-1; D might be TRBD1 (6 bases). V gave up 5 bases and J gave up 4 bases, with 11 bases separating them. The CDR3 is 13 residues long. Germline values: CDR1 SGHTA, CDR2 FQGTGA. This CDR3 is CASSAQGSTEAFF. The CDR3 DNA follows: TGTGCCAGCAGCGCCCAGGGGAGCACTGAAGCTTTCTTT.

The chain couples TRBV4-1 to TRBJ1-1, with a possible D match to TRBD1 (6 bases). V was pared by 0 bases and J by 3 bases, with 11 bases between. The CDR3 spans 15 residues. Germline V gene lookup returns CDR1 MGHRA and CDR2 YSYEKL. In DNA form, the CDR3 reads TGCGCCAGCAGCCAAGATATCCAGGGGTACACTGAAGCTTTCTTT. Its protein is CASSQDIQGYTEAFF.

The chain recombines TRBV5-1 with TRBJ2-5, with 10 positions matching TRBD2. Germline V gives CDR1 SGHRS, CDR2 YFSETQ. The V segment lost 4 bases and the J segment 4 bases; nucleotides outside the gene matches: 10. CDR3 length equals 16 residues. DNA of the CDR3: TGCGCCAGCAGCCCCCAAGCGGGGGGGCGGGGAGAGACCCAGTACTTC. Its protein product is CASSPQAGGRGETQYF.

This chain links TRBV25-1 with TRBJ2-5; 7 positions match TRBD1. Germline trimming cut 7 bases from V and 5 bases from J; bases unmatched to any gene: 4. Per the germline V gene, CDR1 is MGHDK and CDR2 is SYGVNS. This CDR3 has 12 amino acids. The CDR3 DNA reads as TGTGCCAGCACCGCCAGGGGGGAGACCCAGTACTTC. This codes for CASTARGETQYF.

This clone was counted between two and nine times. The V call is TRBV7-9, the J call TRBJ2-1, with D unclear. CDR1 and CDR2 from the germline V gene are SEHNR and FQNEAQ (reference sequence). This CDR3 comprises 11 residues. Deletions cut 5 bases from V and 8 bases from J, with 7 bases between. The CDR3 sequence is CASSQKYEQFF. For the CDR3, the DNA is TGTGCCAGCAGCCAAAAGTATGAGCAGTTCTTC.

The gene calls are TRBV21-1 and TRBJ2-7; the table's TRBD1 call for D was not verified on the DNA. TRBV21-1 is a pseudogene locus. CDR3 length: 15 amino acids. The CDR3 DNA reads TGTGCCAGCAGCAAAGAACAGGGAGTTACCTACGAGCAGTACTTC. Protein sequence: CASSKEQGVTYEQYF.